Below, one TCR beta chain is given with its context. The data are from a study of CD8 T cells in Susac syndrome. With random hexamers, roughly 0.5 to 1 ug RNA was reverse transcribed. With immunoSEQ multiplex PCR, TCR beta CDR3 was amplified across 54 Vbeta and 13 Jbeta. Each CDR3 protein is one row after TCRdb ran MiXCR on the immunoSEQ multiplex PCR reads. The repertoire consists of 150,000 to 180,000 distinct CDR3 sequences, with approximately 96% occurring once and the leading ten covering roughly 0.21%. J lost 8 bases, V lost 7 bases, and 10 bases had no gene match. The CDR3 spans 15 residues. The germline gives CDR1 MNHEY, CDR2 SVGEGT. TCR beta was sequenced from blood CD8+ and CD4+ T cells.

The sequenced material came from CD8+ T cells from PBMCs. This receptor was taken from a human donor with multiple sclerosis. This chain uses TRBV6-2 or TRBV6-3 with TRBJ1-4, with TRBD1 matching 10 bases. CDR3 bases: TGTGCCAGCAATGATCCCGGGACAGGGGAAGAAAAACTGTTTTTT. Translating it yields CASNDPGTGEEKLFF.